A single sample gave rise to the 21 T cell receptor beta chains below, sequenced in a study of human CD8 memory T cell subsets. Libraries of TCR beta chains were produced by 5' RACE (UMI-labeled). From the 5' RACE reads, TCRdb lists one entry per CDR3 protein and no DNA. This table lists under 6,500 distinct CDR3 sequences. Sequencing was carried out using CD8+ effector memory T cells (TEM) sorted from PBMCs. The subset was: effector memory CD8 T cells, CCR7- CD45RO+ CD95+. All receptors derive from a human donor in good health.

The rearrangement joins TRBV2 to TRBJ1-1; TCRdb indicates TRBD1, and absent DNA this call remains unverified. This CDR3 has 16 amino acids. Germline values: CDR1 SNHLY, CDR2 FYNNEI. The CDR3 spells CASSEARGQKNTEAFF.

J is TRBJ1-5 and V is TRBV21-1; TCRdb lists TRBD1, though no DNA is available to test this call. TRBV21-1 is marked as a pseudogene. This CDR3 spans 20 amino acids. The CDR3 protein is CASSKPGADRVKDSNQPQHF.

V usage is TRBV27 and J usage is TRBJ2-7; the TCRdb D gene call, TRBD1, has no DNA to confirm it. The CDR3 runs to 14 residues. Germline CDR1 is MNHEY and CDR2 is SMNVEV (reference sequence). The CDR3 here is CASSLGAGGYQQYF.

This chain connects TRBV7-9 to TRBJ1-1. The CDR3 extends over 13 amino acids. Germline values: CDR1 SEHNR, CDR2 FQNEAQ (reference sequence). The CDR3 sequence is CASSLGPYTEAFF.

This clonotype is deemed medium-sized (0.01 to 0.1%) by its frequency. The rearrangement links TRBV6-2 or TRBV6-3 to TRBJ2-2; TCRdb returns TRBD1, unconfirmable since there is no DNA. CDR3 length equals 19 residues. Germline loops: CDR1 MNHEY, CDR2 SVGEGT. The CDR3 is CASSDAGTGDRSYTGELFF.

The V and J genes are TRBV29-1 and TRBJ1-2; the TCRdb D gene call, TRBD1, has no DNA to confirm it. This CDR3 comprises 13 residues. In germline, CDR1 is SQVTM, CDR2 ANQGSEA. CDR3 residues: CSVPEDRGYGYTF.

This chain connects TRBV10-2 to TRBJ2-7; the TCRdb D gene call, TRBD1, has no DNA to confirm it. This CDR3 is 12 amino acids long. Germline CDR1 WSHSY, CDR2 SAAADI. CDR3 amino acids: CASATGAYEQYF.

V and J are TRBV3-1 and TRBJ2-7; the D call from TCRdb, TRBD1, cannot be confirmed without DNA. Germline CDR1 and CDR2: LGHDT and YNNKEL (reference sequence). The CDR3 loop spans 14 amino acids. The CDR3 is CASSHGQGVYEQYF.

Here the CDR3 reads CAPGVHTEAFF. J is TRBJ1-1 and V is TRBV27; TCRdb gives TRBD1 as the D gene, but with no DNA this cannot be confirmed. Germline V gene sequence: CDR1 MNHEY, CDR2 SMNVEV (reference sequence). This CDR3 contains 11 residues.

V is TRBV4-3 and J is TRBJ1-2. Germline V CDR1 and CDR2: LGHNA, YSLEER. This CDR3 contains 16 residues. The CDR3: CASSQDALSRIYGYTF.

The chain links TRBV3-1 to TRBJ2-7; TCRdb lists TRBD1, though no DNA is available to test this call. This CDR3 contains 17 residues. Germline CDR1 LGHDT, CDR2 YNNKEL (reference sequence). The CDR3 protein is CASSRTPLTASSYEQYF.

The rearrangement joins TRBV9 to TRBJ1-1; with no DNA, the TCRdb D assignment of TRBD1 cannot be verified. CDR3 size: 14 residues. Germline V gene lookup returns CDR1 SGDLS and CDR2 YYNGEE. The CDR3 spells CASSLGTGNTEAFF.

Considering frequency, this clonotype is medium-sized. This sequence joins TRBV5-4 and TRBJ2-3; TCRdb lists TRBD1, though no DNA is available to test this call. The germline V gene has CDR1 SGHNT and CDR2 YYREEE (reference sequence). The CDR3 length is 15 residues. Here the CDR3 reads CASTSDPGYTDTQYF. The full variable domain, rest sourced from reference TRBV5-4 and TRBJ2-3, is ETGVTQSPTHLIKTRGQQVTLRCSSQSGHNTVSWYQQALGQGPQFIFQYYREEENGRGNFPPRFSGLQFPNYSSELNVNALELDDSALYLCASTSDPGYTDTQYFGPGTRLTVL.

The V and J genes are TRBV28 and TRBJ1-1. The CDR3 covers 15 residues. Per germline, CDR1 MDHEN and CDR2 SYDVKM. This CDR3 reads CASNPPETWDTEAFF. Variable domain in full (rest from reference TRBV28 and TRBJ1-1): DVKVTQSSRYLVKRTGEKVFLECVQDMDHENMFWYRQDPGLGLRLIYFSYDVKMKEKGDIPEGYSVSREKKERFSLILESASTNQTSMYLCASNPPETWDTEAFFGQGTRLTVV.

The chain joins TRBV4-3 to TRBJ2-3; checking the TCRdb D call of TRBD2 is not possible without DNA. This CDR3 is built from 16 residues. Germline V lookup: CDR1 LGHNA, CDR2 YSLEER. The CDR3 spells CASSQVLQRGGDTQYF.

The chain employs TRBV7-9 and TRBJ2-5; without DNA, the TCRdb call of TRBD2 cannot be checked. The length of the CDR3 is 15 residues. From germline, CDR1 is SEHNR and CDR2 FQNEAQ (reference sequence). The CDR3 loop reads CASSSLLADQETQYF. The full variable domain, rest sourced from reference TRBV7-9 and TRBJ2-5, is DTGVSQNPRHKITKRGQNVTFRCDPISEHNRLYWYRQTLGQGPEFLTYFQNEAQLEKSRLLSDRFSAERPKGSFSTLEIQRTEQGDSAMYLCASSSLLADQETQYFGPGTRLLVL.

The chain recombines TRBV7-9 with TRBJ1-6. Germline-derived CDR1 and CDR2 are SEHNR and FQNEAQ (reference sequence). This CDR3 is 14 amino acids long. The CDR3 loop is CASSLVRTNSPLHF.

This chain connects TRBV5-8 to TRBJ2-1; TCRdb's D call of TRBD2 is untestable without DNA. The CDR3 has 17 amino acids. Germline values: CDR1 SGHTS, CDR2 YDEGEE. This chain's CDR3 is CASSLARAEGYYNEQFF.

The chain employs TRBV7-9 and TRBJ1-1; TCRdb proposes TRBD1, but this gene call is untestable without DNA. The CDR3 totals 16 residues. Looked up from germline, CDR1 is SEHNR and CDR2 is FQNEAQ (reference sequence). CDR3 amino acids: CASRGEQGLTNTEAFF.

This chain's CDR3 is CASSFTRALGETQYF. The gene calls are TRBV27 and TRBJ2-5; there is no DNA to check the TCRdb D call of TRBD2. The CDR3 length is 15 residues. Germline values: CDR1 MNHEY, CDR2 SMNVEV (reference sequence).

The rearrangement links TRBV2 to TRBJ2-7; the TCRdb D gene call, TRBD2, has no DNA to confirm it. The CDR3 is 14 residues long. In germline, CDR1 is SNHLY, CDR2 FYNNEI. CDR3 sequence reads: CASGDPGEGDEQYF.